This T cell receptor (beta chain) is drawn from a study of PD-L1 blockade in urothelial cancer. Study background: The study recovered a median of roughly 150,000 T cells per blood sample. General study points: Tumor-associated TCR clones expanded more in blood at 3 weeks in patients with durable benefit.

This sample's time point: peripheral blood 6 weeks after treatment start. Anywhere from 1 to 8 samples came from each patient, spanning pretreatment and on-treatment. The repertoire was sequenced with immunoSEQ multiplex PCR; TCRdb's copy has only in-frame clones and lacks some. The sample has under 70,000 clones; about 90% are singletons. Germline CDR1 reads LNHDA; CDR2 reads SQIVND (reference sequence). V shed 6 bases, J shed 2 bases, and the junction held 0 bases outside the gene matches. CDR3 length: 14 residues. With respect to this clone: Its cognate antigen is unknown.

The TCR was taken from a man in his 60s with urothelial cancer. The chain is built from TRBV19 and TRBJ1-6, with 8 bases lining up with TRBD1. The sequences come from PBMCs, collected around atezolizumab (anti-PD-L1) treatment. The CDR3 nucleotides are TGTGCCAGTAGGGACAGGGCCTATAATTCACCCCTCCACTTT. It is translated as CASRDRAYNSPLHF.